These 15 T cell receptor beta chains came from one sample sequenced in a study of CXCR3-negative and CXCR3-positive naive CD8 T cells. Study-wide results and caveats: CXCR3-expressing naive cells carried TRB CDR3s more hydrophobic than those of CXCR3-negative naive cells.

Their cognate antigens are unknown. Each TRB cDNA library was prepared by 5' RACE (with UMI labels). TCRdb reprocessed the 5' RACE reads and reports one entry per CDR3 protein, with no DNA. Recorded for this sample: over 50,000 distinct CDR3 sequences. The sample was naive CXCR3+ CD8+ T cells from blood. The subset here: CD45RO-CCR7+CD27+CD95- naive CD8+ T cells expressing CXCR3 (TNR3+). The receptor source for this set is a human donor in good health. Some clones in this sample may be carry-over from other donors' samples.

The chain uses TRBV12-5 and TRBJ2-7. This CDR3 spans 14 amino acids. The germline V gene encodes CDR1 LGHNT and CDR2 FRNRAP. CDR3 protein: CASGLLRLPYEQYF.

V and J are TRBV12-3 or TRBV12-4 and TRBJ1-6; TCRdb indicates TRBD1, and absent DNA this call remains unverified. CDR3 length equals 15 residues. The chain's CDR3 is CASSTSGAYNSPLHF.

This chain joins TRBV7-2 and TRBJ2-1; the D call of TRBD2 rests on TCRdb alone, since no DNA is present to check it. This CDR3 comprises 16 residues. Germline V gene lookup returns CDR1 SGHTA and CDR2 FQGNSA. The CDR3 loop reads CASSLGLAGGPGEQFF.

The gene calls are TRBV28 and TRBJ2-6; the TCRdb call, TRBD1, lacks DNA for checking. Germline assignment: CDR1 MDHEN and CDR2 SYDVKM. This CDR3 comprises 18 residues. The chain's CDR3 is CASSFWDRVGSGANVLTF.

The V gene is TRBV19, the J gene TRBJ2-7. Germline V gives CDR1 LNHDA, CDR2 SQIVND (reference sequence). The CDR3 runs 15 residues. CDR3 region: CASSMADRYSYEQYF.

The chain carries TRBV11-2 and TRBJ2-7; TCRdb returns TRBD2, unconfirmable since there is no DNA. Germline V gives CDR1 SGHAT, CDR2 FQNNGV. This CDR3 contains 13 residues. CDR3 residues: CASSRVPLNEQYF.

The chain couples TRBV3-1 to TRBJ2-3. The CDR3 has 14 residues. Per the germline V gene, CDR1 is LGHDT and CDR2 is YNNKEL (reference sequence). CDR3 amino acids: CASSQDYTADTQYF.

This chain joins TRBV7-6 and TRBJ2-7; TCRdb proposes TRBD2, but this gene call is untestable without DNA. CDR1 and CDR2 from the germline V gene are SGHVS and FNYEAQ. The CDR3 is 19 amino acids. CDR3 residues: CASSPVLAGAKDFSYEQYF.

The chain recombines TRBV7-2 with TRBJ1-1. The CDR3 loop spans 15 amino acids. Germline V gene lookup returns CDR1 SGHTA and CDR2 FQGNSA. CDR3 loop: CASSLAPVSPPEAFF.

The rearrangement links TRBV7-3 to TRBJ1-2. Germline CDR1 reads SGHTA; CDR2 reads FQGTGA. This CDR3 has 14 residues. CDR3 loop: CASSDITMNYGYTF.

The V call is TRBV29-1, the J call TRBJ2-1; TCRdb designates TRBD2, a call that cannot be tested without DNA. This CDR3 contains 17 residues. Germline-derived CDR1 and CDR2 are SQVTM and ANQGSEA. CDR3 in amino acids: CSVEDLRAGGNYNEQFF.

The genes are TRBV29-1 and TRBJ2-5; TCRdb's assignment of TRBD1 cannot be checked, as there is no DNA. Germline V gives CDR1 SQVTM, CDR2 ANQGSEA. The CDR3 totals 13 residues. The CDR3 sequence: CSVEWGPQETQYF. The full variable domain, with the rest looked up from reference TRBV29-1 and TRBJ2-5, is SAVISQKPSRDICQRGTSLTIQCQVDSQVTMMFWYRQQPGQSLTLIATANQGSEATYESGFVIDKFPISRPNLTFSTLTVSNMSPEDSSIYLCSVEWGPQETQYFGPGTRLLVL.

The V and J genes are TRBV7-9 and TRBJ2-7; TCRdb selects TRBD1, and the lack of DNA leaves this call unchecked. The CDR3 spans 15 residues. The germline V gene has CDR1 SEHNR and CDR2 FQNEAQ (reference sequence). The CDR3 reads CASSEKGGTVYEQYF.

The chain links TRBV12-3 or TRBV12-4 to TRBJ2-5; TCRdb proposes TRBD2, but this gene call is untestable without DNA. This CDR3 region has 20 residues. CDR3 sequence reads: CASSSHPPGLAGGRKETQYF.

This chain connects TRBV29-1 to TRBJ2-5; checking the TCRdb D call of TRBD2 is not possible without DNA. CDR1 is SQVTM, CDR2 ANQGSEA, per germline. The CDR3 has 14 residues. The CDR3 region is CSAPGTSGQETQYF.